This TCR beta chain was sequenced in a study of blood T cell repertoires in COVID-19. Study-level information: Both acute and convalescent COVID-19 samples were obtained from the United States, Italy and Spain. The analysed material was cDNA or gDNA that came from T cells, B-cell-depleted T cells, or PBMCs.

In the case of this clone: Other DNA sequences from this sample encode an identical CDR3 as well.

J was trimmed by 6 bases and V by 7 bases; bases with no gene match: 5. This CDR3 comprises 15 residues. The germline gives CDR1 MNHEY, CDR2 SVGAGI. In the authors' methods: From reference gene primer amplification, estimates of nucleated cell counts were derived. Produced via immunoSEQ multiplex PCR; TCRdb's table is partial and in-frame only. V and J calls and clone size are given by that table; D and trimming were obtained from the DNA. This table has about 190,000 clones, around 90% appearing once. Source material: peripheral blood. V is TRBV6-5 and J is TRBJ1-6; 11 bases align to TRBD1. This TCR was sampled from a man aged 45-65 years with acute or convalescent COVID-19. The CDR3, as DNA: TGTGCCAGCACTGGACAGGGGGCAGGTAATTCACCCCTCCACTTT. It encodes CASTGQGAGNSPLHF.